Following are 29 T cell receptor beta chains from one sample sequenced in a study of shared clonotypes between healthy human individuals. Sequencing used immunoSEQ multiplex PCR; TCRdb keeps in-frame clones, though not all of them. The sample records 1.5 million to 1.9 million clones, 95% to 99% being singletons. The sample comprised naive CD4+ T cells sorted from blood. Subset noted: CD45RA+ positively selected. The receptor set was obtained from a man between 25 and 39 years old in good health.

The chain employs TRBV4-3 and TRBJ2-7, with TRBD2 as a possible D gene (6 bases). This CDR3 contains 14 residues. Germline values: CDR1 LGHNA, CDR2 YSLEER. With 0 bases removed from V and 2 bases from J, the gap between germline ends came to 8 bases. The CDR3 loop reads CASSQELAAYEQYF. The CDR3 nucleotides are TGCGCCAGCAGCCAAGAGTTAGCGGCCTACGAGCAGTACTTC.

The J gene is TRBJ2-7, the V gene TRBV14; 11 nucleotides line up with TRBD2. V lost 4 bases to trimming and J lost 0 bases; unmatched junction nucleotides: 2. The germline V gene has CDR1 SGHDN and CDR2 FVKESK. CDR3 length: 15 amino acids. CDR3 nucleotide sequence: TGTGCCAGCAGCCTGACTAGCGGGATCTCCTACGAGCAGTACTTC. Translation: CASSLTSGISYEQYF.

This clone was seen just once. The sample carries other DNA sequences with the same CDR3. The J gene is TRBJ2-7, the V gene TRBV28, with TRBD1 identical over 8 bases. CDR3 length: 14 amino acids. Germline-derived CDR1 and CDR2 are MDHEN and SYDVKM. Trimming cost V 5 bases and J 3 bases; bases outside gene matches: 6. The CDR3 region has the DNA TGTGCCAGCAGTCCTCGAACAGGGGGCTACGAGCAGTACTTC. As protein: CASSPRTGGYEQYF.

The CDR3 DNA reads as TGCGCCAGCAGCGTCGGGACTAGCGGGCCCCCTAGGGGGGCCAACGTCCTGACTTTC. Translation gives CASSVGTSGPPRGANVLTF. The gene calls are TRBV5-1 and TRBJ2-6, with 12 nucleotides matching TRBD2. CDR3 length: 19 amino acids. J lost 4 bases, V lost 4 bases, and 12 bases had no gene match. Germline V gives CDR1 SGHRS, CDR2 YFSETQ.

The rearrangement links TRBV7-8 to TRBJ1-5, with D unresolved. Germline V gene data show CDR1 as SGHVS and CDR2 as FQNEAQ. CDR3 length: 13 residues. The V end was cut by 2 bases, the J end by 4 bases, with 6 bases between. The CDR3 sequence is CASSLRENQPQHF. The CDR3 nucleotides are TGTGCCAGCAGCTTAAGGGAGAATCAGCCCCAGCATTTT.

As concerns this clone: The same CDR3 also results from other DNA sequences found in this sample. CDR3 DNA sequence: TGTGCCAGTAGTAGTAGCGGGAGCGGTACAGATACGCAGTATTTT. Its translation: CASSSSGSGTDTQYF. The chain has TRBV19 and TRBJ2-3; TRBD2 matches at 9 bases. CDR1 and CDR2 (germline): LNHDA, SQIVND (reference sequence). This CDR3 comprises 15 residues. The ends lost 4 bases at V and 3 bases at J; junction bases unmatched: 5. The whole variable domain, filled in from reference TRBV19 and TRBJ2-3, reads DGGITQSPKYLFRKEGQNVTLSCEQNLNHDAMYWYRQDPGQGLRLIYYSQIVNDFQKGDIAEGYSVSREKKESFPLTVTSAQKNPTAFYLCASSSSGSGTDTQYFGPGTRLTVL.

The V call is TRBV19, the J call TRBJ2-7; D possibly matches TRBD1 or TRBD2 (5 bases each). In germline, CDR1 is LNHDA, CDR2 SQIVND (reference sequence). Deletions cut 5 bases from V and 3 bases from J, with 17 bases between. This CDR3 has 15 amino acids. CDR3 sequence reads: CASSLALGPIYEQYF. CDR3 bases: TGTGCCAGTAGTCTTGCTCTGGGACCCATCTACGAGCAGTACTTC. Drawing the rest from reference TRBV19 and TRBJ2-7, the complete variable domain is DGGITQSPKYLFRKEGQNVTLSCEQNLNHDAMYWYRQDPGQGLRLIYYSQIVNDFQKGDIAEGYSVSREKKESFPLTVTSAQKNPTAFYLCASSLALGPIYEQYFGPGTRLTVT.

The chain employs TRBV7-9 and TRBJ1-5; 9 bases are a match to TRBD1. V gave up 2 bases and J gave up 3 bases; unmatched junction bases: 5. Germline V gene data show CDR1 as SEHNR and CDR2 as FQNEAQ (reference sequence). CDR3 length: 16 residues. The CDR3 DNA is TGTGCCAGCAGCTTAACAGGGGGCACGGACAATCAGCCCCAGCATTTT. Amino acids: CASSLTGGTDNQPQHF.

The chain couples TRBV5-8 to TRBJ2-1, with 11 bases identical to TRBD2. Germline V gene sequence: CDR1 SGHTS, CDR2 YDEGEE. The CDR3 has 18 amino acids. J lost 4 bases, V lost 2 bases, and 11 bases had no gene match. The CDR3 bases are TGTGCCAGCAGCTTTGGTCTAGCGGGAGGTGGTGAATACAATGAGCAGTTCTTC. Translating it yields CASSFGLAGGGEYNEQFF. Drawing the rest from reference TRBV5-8 and TRBJ2-1, the complete variable domain is EAGVTQSPTHLIKTRGQQATLRCSPISGHTSVYWYQQALGLGLQFLLWYDEGEERNRGNFPPRFSGRQFPNYSSELNVNALELEDSALYLCASSFGLAGGGEYNEQFFGPGTRLTVL.

V usage is TRBV9 and J usage is TRBJ1-5; D remains unclear. This CDR3 has 15 amino acids. The germline V gene encodes CDR1 SGDLS and CDR2 YYNGEE. Trimming took off 0 bases at V and 3 bases at J, with 10 bases between the two ends. The CDR3 loop is CASSVGDSPNQPQHF. For the CDR3, the DNA is TGTGCCAGCAGCGTAGGAGATAGCCCCAATCAGCCCCAGCATTTT.

A note on this clone: The same CDR3 can be traced to other DNA sequences in this sample. The V and J genes are TRBV28 and TRBJ1-5, with D unresolved. This CDR3 region has 14 residues. The V end lost 2 bases, the J end lost 2 bases, and 7 bases lay between the germline ends. Germline values: CDR1 MDHEN, CDR2 SYDVKM. This CDR3 reads CASSLTGGNQPQHF. The CDR3 DNA is TGTGCCAGCAGTTTAACGGGTGGCAATCAGCCCCAGCATTTT.

The chain carries TRBV15 and TRBJ2-1, with a weak D call TRBD2 (6 bases). Trimming pared 1 base from V and 7 bases from J, leaving 14 bases between. The CDR3 sequence is 15 residues long. Germline assignment: CDR1 LNHNV and CDR2 YYDKDF (reference sequence). The CDR3 region has the DNA TGTGCCACCAGCAGAGGCTCCCTAGCGTTTAATGAGCAGTTCTTC. It translates to CATSRGSLAFNEQFF.

V is TRBV7-9 and J is TRBJ1-3; D remains unclear. The germline V gene has CDR1 SEHNR and CDR2 FQNEAQ (reference sequence). Trimming stripped 1 base from V and 0 bases from J, with 10 bases between. The CDR3 sequence is 16 residues long. CDR3 protein: CASSLVNGISGNTIYF. CDR3 DNA sequence: TGTGCCAGCAGCTTAGTGAACGGGATCTCTGGAAACACCATATATTTT.

This clone has a single count. The rearrangement uses TRBV19 and TRBJ2-7; 7 nucleotides agree with TRBD1. CDR1 LNHDA and CDR2 SQIVND come from the germline V gene (reference sequence). The CDR3 contains 14 residues. The trim removed 3 bases at V and 7 bases at J, leaving 9 bases unmatched. CDR3 protein: CASSIRTGPWEQYF. The CDR3 region has the DNA TGTGCCAGTAGTATCCGGACAGGCCCCTGGGAGCAGTACTTC.

About this clone itself: Other DNA variants within this sample encode the same CDR3. The V and J genes are TRBV5-1 and TRBJ2-1; the D gene is possibly TRBD1 (5 bases). Germline loops: CDR1 SGHRS, CDR2 YFSETQ. The V gene lost 2 bases and the J gene lost 0 bases, with 9 bases spanning the gap. CDR3 length: 15 residues. The CDR3 nucleotides read TGCGCCAGCAGCTTATACAGGTCCTCCTACAATGAGCAGTTCTTC. This translates into CASSLYRSSYNEQFF.

The gene calls are TRBV28 and TRBJ1-2; D is undetermined. Germline V gene sequence: CDR1 MDHEN, CDR2 SYDVKM. V lost 5 bases and J 8 bases, leaving 18 bases between the germline ends. This CDR3 comprises 14 residues. The CDR3 bases are TGTGCCAGCAGTCCGACTGGAACCTGGAGCGGCTACACCTTC. Its translation is CASSPTGTWSGYTF.

The chain has TRBV18 and TRBJ1-2; TRBD1 matches 7 bases. V lost 3 bases to trimming and J lost 6 bases; unmatched junction nucleotides: 4. Germline CDR1 and CDR2: KGHSH and LQKENI. There are 13 residues in the CDR3. The CDR3 DNA sequence: TGTGCCAGCTCACCTGACAGGGCGCATGGCTACACCTTC. As protein: CASSPDRAHGYTF. The whole variable domain, filled in from reference TRBV18 and TRBJ1-2, reads NAGVMQNPRHLVRRRGQEARLRCSPMKGHSHVYWYRQLPEEGLKFMVYLQKENIIDESGMPKERFSAEFPKEGPSILRIQQVVRGDSAAYFCASSPDRAHGYTFGSGTRLTVV.

The rearrangement links TRBV19 to TRBJ1-2; no clear D gene. Germline V gene lookup returns CDR1 LNHDA and CDR2 SQIVND (reference sequence). Between the trimmed V and J ends, which lost 5 bases and 1 base, there was a span of 11 bases. The CDR3 has 14 residues. CDR3 in amino acids: CASSYFTHNYGYTF. CDR3 nucleotide sequence: TGTGCCAGTAGTTATTTCACACATAACTATGGCTACACCTTC. Variable domain in full (rest from reference TRBV19 and TRBJ1-2): DGGITQSPKYLFRKEGQNVTLSCEQNLNHDAMYWYRQDPGQGLRLIYYSQIVNDFQKGDIAEGYSVSREKKESFPLTVTSAQKNPTAFYLCASSYFTHNYGYTFGSGTRLTVV.

The rearrangement joins TRBV7-8 to TRBJ1-5; the D is unclear. V gave up 4 bases and J gave up 11 bases, with 15 bases separating them. The CDR3 contains 13 residues. CDR1 SGHVS and CDR2 FQNEAQ come from the germline V gene. The CDR3 is CASSSSYGFAQHF. The CDR3 DNA is TGTGCCAGCAGCTCCTCGTATGGGTTCGCCCAGCATTTT.

The chain joins TRBV4-2 to TRBJ2-7; 10 nucleotides match TRBD1. The CDR3 loop spans 14 amino acids. Germline lookup yields CDR1 LGHNA and CDR2 YNFKEQ. V shed 4 bases and J 5 bases; nucleotides not matched to a gene: 5. The CDR3 nucleotides read TGTGCCAGCAGCCGCCGGGACAGGGGTCACGAGCAGTACTTC. Translated, it gives CASSRRDRGHEQYF.

As concerns this clone: The same CDR3 also results from other DNA sequences found in this sample. The J gene is TRBJ2-2, the V gene TRBV30; D is ambiguous. With 0 bases removed from V and 5 bases from J, the gap between germline ends came to 1 base. This CDR3 contains 11 residues. Germline CDR1 GTSNPN, CDR2 SVGIG (reference sequence). The CDR3 DNA is TGTGCCTGGAGTGTAACCGGGGAGCTGTTTTTT. This encodes CAWSVTGELFF.

V and J are TRBV29-1 and TRBJ2-2; D is unresolved. The V gene's germline CDR1 is SQVTM and CDR2 ANQGSEA. CDR3 length: 14 residues. Deletions cut 6 bases from V and 9 bases from J, with 20 bases between. The DNA for the CDR3 is TGCAGCGTGGTCGCCCCAGCGAAACCGCGGGAGCTGTTTTTT. Its protein product is CSVVAPAKPRELFF.

V gene TRBV18 combines with J gene TRBJ1-5; possibly TRBD1 for D (5 bases). The CDR3 sequence is 15 residues long. Germline-derived CDR1 and CDR2 are KGHSH and LQKENI. The V gene lost 3 bases and the J gene lost 5 bases, with 14 bases spanning the gap. CDR3 DNA: TGTGCCAGCTCACCTCGCAGGGTGGAAGATCAGCCCCAGCATTTT. Its protein is CASSPRRVEDQPQHF.

This rearrangement joins TRBV18 to TRBJ2-2; tentative D call: TRBD1 (6 bases). Germline V gene data show CDR1 as KGHSH and CDR2 as LQKENI. The CDR3 totals 16 residues. Trimming stripped 2 bases from V and 3 bases from J, with 13 bases between. Written as DNA, the CDR3 is TGTGCCAGCTCACCAGTACCACCAGGGGACACCGGGGAGCTGTTTTTT. This encodes CASSPVPPGDTGELFF.

With respect to this clone: Other DNA sequences in the sample encode the same CDR3. The genes are TRBV28 and TRBJ2-2; D is unclear. Germline assignment: CDR1 MDHEN and CDR2 SYDVKM. CDR3 length: 13 residues. V shed 3 bases and J shed 2 bases, with 4 bases lying between them. The CDR3: CASSFRNTGELFF. CDR3 bases: TGTGCCAGCAGTTTCCGCAACACCGGGGAGCTGTTTTTT.

This clone was seen once. V gene TRBV6-5 combines with J gene TRBJ1-3; 7 nucleotides align to TRBD1. In germline, CDR1 is MNHEY, CDR2 SVGAGI. V dropped 7 bases and J dropped 0; count of bases not matched to a gene: 6. The CDR3 consists of 15 residues. CDR3 bases: TGTGCCAGCACCCGGACAGGTGTCTCTGGAAACACCATATATTTT. Translated, it gives CASTRTGVSGNTIYF.

This rearrangement joins TRBV14 to TRBJ2-7, with 11 bases lining up with TRBD1. J was trimmed by 7 bases and V by 1 base; bases with no gene match: 9. The germline V gene encodes CDR1 SGHDN and CDR2 FVKESK. This CDR3 has 16 amino acids. The CDR3 is CASSQAAGTGGWEQYF. The DNA for the CDR3 is TGTGCCAGCAGCCAAGCCGCCGGGACAGGGGGTTGGGAGCAGTACTTC.

This chain connects TRBV18 to TRBJ1-2; 10 bases fit TRBD1. In germline, CDR1 is KGHSH, CDR2 LQKENI. The length of the CDR3 is 17 residues. V gave up 3 bases and J gave up 4 bases; unmatched junction bases: 11. The CDR3 DNA follows: TGTGCCAGCTCACCCCCGGGACAGGGGAGGTACTCCTATGGCTACACCTTC. This sequence encodes CASSPPGQGRYSYGYTF.

To note about this clone: Other DNA sequences in this sample translate to the same CDR3. V gene TRBV2 combines with J gene TRBJ2-7; TRBD1 agrees at 7 bases. The CDR3 runs to 15 residues. Losses at the gene ends were 3 bases for V and 2 bases for J; bases not matched to a gene: 7. Germline values: CDR1 SNHLY, CDR2 FYNNEI. CDR3 DNA sequence: TGTGCCAGCAGTGAGAGGGGCAGGGGGACCTACGAGCAGTACTTC. Its protein is CASSERGRGTYEQYF.